Listed here are 2 T cell receptor beta chains from one sample, sequenced in a study of blood T cells in healthy people across ages. Through a sample-barcoded 5' primer and a J-beta primer mix, a second PCR was run for roughly 6 to 11 cycles. TCRdb itself ran the 5' RACE reads through MiXCR, one entry per CDR3 protein. The sample has about 1.8 million distinct CDR3 sequences; around 48% are singletons. Sequenced material: blood. Receptors originate from a woman aged 40 to 50 in good health.

Only a few counts were recorded for this clonotype. The V call is TRBV28, the J call TRBJ1-5; TRBD1 aligns across 9 bases. Per germline, CDR1 MDHEN and CDR2 SYDVKM. The CDR3 is 16 amino acids. The J segment lost 2 bases and the V segment lost 2 bases, leaving 4 bases of the junction unmatched. The DNA for the CDR3 is TGTGCCAGCAGTTTAGGGGACAGGGTAGGCAATCAGCCCCAGCATTTT. Amino acids: CASSLGDRVGNQPQHF.

The V gene is TRBV5-1, the J gene TRBJ2-7; D is unclear. The CDR3 sequence is 13 residues long. With 4 bases removed from V and 6 bases from J, the gap between germline ends came to 14 bases. Germline assignment: CDR1 SGHRS and CDR2 YFSETQ. The CDR3, as DNA: TGCGCCAGCAGCCAAGGACCAGGCCGCGAGCAGTACGTC. Protein product: CASSQGPGREQYV.